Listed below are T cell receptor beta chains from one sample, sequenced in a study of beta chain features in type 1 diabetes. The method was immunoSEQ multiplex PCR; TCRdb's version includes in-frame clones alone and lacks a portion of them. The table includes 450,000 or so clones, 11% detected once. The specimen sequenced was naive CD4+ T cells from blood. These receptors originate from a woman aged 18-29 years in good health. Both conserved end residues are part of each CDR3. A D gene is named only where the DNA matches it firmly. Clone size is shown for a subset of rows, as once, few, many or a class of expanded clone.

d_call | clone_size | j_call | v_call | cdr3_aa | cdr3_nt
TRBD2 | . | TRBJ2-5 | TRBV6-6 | CASSTGDYPGSAQYF | TGTGCCAGCAGTACGGGGGACTACCCCGGGTCGGCCCAGTACTTC
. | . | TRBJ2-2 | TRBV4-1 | CASSETTRGELFF | TGCGCCAGCAGCGAAACCACTCGCGGGGAGCTGTTTTTT
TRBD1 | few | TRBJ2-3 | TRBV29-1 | CSVGTASSTDTQYF | TGCAGCGTAGGGACAGCCTCTAGCACAGATACGCAGTATTTT
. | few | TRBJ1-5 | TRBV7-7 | CASSHQGDQPQHF | TGTGCTAGCAGCCACCAGGGTGATCAGCCCCAGCATTTT
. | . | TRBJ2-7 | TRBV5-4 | CASSWATGEQYF | TGTGCCAGCAGCTGGGCTACGGGCGAGCAGTACTTC
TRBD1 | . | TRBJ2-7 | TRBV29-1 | CSVAQGANYEQYF | TGCAGCGTTGCGCAGGGGGCCAACTACGAGCAGTACTTC
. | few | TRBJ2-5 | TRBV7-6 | CASSPRHQGTSETQYF | TGTGCCAGCAGCCCTCGACACCAAGGGACCTCAGAGACCCAGTACTTC
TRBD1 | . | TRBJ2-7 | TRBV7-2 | CASNDRGRVYEQYF | TGTGCCAGCAACGACAGGGGGCGAGTGTACGAGCAGTACTTC
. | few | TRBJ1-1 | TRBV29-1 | CSVWKGGATEAFF | TGCAGCGTCTGGAAGGGTGGGGCGACTGAAGCTTTCTTT
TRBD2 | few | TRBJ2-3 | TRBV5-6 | CASRDSGRAPDTQYF | TGTGCCAGCAGGGATAGCGGGAGGGCACCCGATACGCAGTATTTT
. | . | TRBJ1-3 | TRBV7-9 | CASSRRQGETGNTIYF | TGTGCCAGCAGCCGCCGGCAGGGAGAGACTGGAAACACCATATATTTT
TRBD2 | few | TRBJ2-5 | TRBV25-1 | CASSPSLAGAETQYF | TGTGCCAGCAGTCCCTCTTTAGCGGGAGCAGAGACCCAGTACTTC
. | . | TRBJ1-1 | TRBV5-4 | CASSSAQTGSTEAFF | TGTGCCAGCAGCTCCGCACAAACAGGGTCCACTGAAGCTTTCTTT
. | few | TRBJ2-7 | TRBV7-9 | CASSPFHEQYF | TGTGCCAGCAGCCCTTTCCACGAGCAGTACTTC
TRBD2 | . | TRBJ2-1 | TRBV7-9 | CASSLVGRKSGRINNEQFF | TGTGCCAGCAGCTTAGTGGGGAGGAAAAGCGGGAGAATTAACAATGAGCAGTTCTTC
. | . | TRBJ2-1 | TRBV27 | CASSLSISSYNEQFF | TGTGCCAGCAGTTTGAGCATAAGCTCCTACAATGAGCAGTTCTTC
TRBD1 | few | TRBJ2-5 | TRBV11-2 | CASSRDRGQETQYF | TGTGCCAGCAGCCGTGACAGGGGCCAAGAGACCCAGTACTTC
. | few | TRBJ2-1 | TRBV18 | CASSPPNNEQFF | TGTGCCAGCTCACCACCGAACAATGAGCAGTTCTTC
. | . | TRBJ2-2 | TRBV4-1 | CASSQPRRRTNTGELFF | TGCGCCAGCAGCCAACCAAGGAGACGTACGAACACCGGGGAGCTGTTTTTT
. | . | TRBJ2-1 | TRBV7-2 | CASSLGYYNEQFF | TGTGCCAGCAGCTTAGGTTACTACAATGAGCAGTTCTTC
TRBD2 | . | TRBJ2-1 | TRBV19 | CASSPRTSGSNEQFF | TGTGCCAGTAGTCCCCGGACTAGCGGTTCCAATGAGCAGTTCTTC
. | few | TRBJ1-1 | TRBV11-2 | CASSQIREAFF | TGTGCCAGCAGCCAGATCAGGGAAGCTTTCTTT
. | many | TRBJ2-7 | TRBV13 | CASSRPSYSYEQYF | TGTGCCAGCAGCCGGCCCAGTTACTCCTACGAGCAGTACTTC
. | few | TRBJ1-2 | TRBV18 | CASSPQPNYGYTF | TGTGCCAGCTCACCACAGCCTAACTATGGCTACACCTTC
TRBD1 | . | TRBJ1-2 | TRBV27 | CASRGQGGDGYTF | TGTGCCAGCAGGGGACAGGGCGGAGATGGCTACACCTTC
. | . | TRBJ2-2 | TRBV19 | CASSIGPLTTGELFF | TGTGCCAGTAGTATAGGACCGCTGACCACCGGGGAGCTGTTTTTT
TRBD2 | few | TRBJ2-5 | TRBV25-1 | CASSEYRGLSSETQYF | TGTGCCAGCAGTGAATATCGGGGACTATCGAGCGAGACCCAGTACTTC
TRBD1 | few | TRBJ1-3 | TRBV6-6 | CASSYGGTGGNTIYF | TGTGCCAGCAGTTACGGAGGGACAGGGGGAAACACCATATATTTT
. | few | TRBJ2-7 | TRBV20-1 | CSALHSYEQYF | TGCAGTGCCTTGCACTCCTACGAGCAGTACTTC
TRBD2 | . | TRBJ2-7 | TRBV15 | CATSRVASGRGEQYF | TGTGCCACCAGCAGAGTGGCTAGCGGGAGAGGAGAGCAGTACTTC
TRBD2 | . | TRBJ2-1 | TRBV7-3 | CASSLLGPGGGDEQFF | TGTGCCAGCAGCTTACTTGGTCCGGGAGGAGGGGATGAGCAGTTCTTC
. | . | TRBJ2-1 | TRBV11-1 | CASSGWVRPRNEQFF | TGTGCCAGCAGCGGGTGGGTTAGGCCTAGGAATGAGCAGTTCTTC
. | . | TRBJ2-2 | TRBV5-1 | CASSLSGPLGAVGELFF | TGCGCCAGCAGCTTGTCGGGCCCCCTTGGGGCAGTCGGGGAGCTGTTTTTT
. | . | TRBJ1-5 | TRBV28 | CASSLLGGDNQPQHF | TGTGCCAGCAGTTTATTGGGGGGAGACAATCAGCCCCAGCATTTT
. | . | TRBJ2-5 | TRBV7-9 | CASSLLLTETQYF | TGTGCCAGCAGCTTATTACTCACAGAGACCCAGTACTTC
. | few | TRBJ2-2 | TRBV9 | CASSGISNTGELFF | TGTGCCAGCAGCGGAATTTCGAACACCGGGGAGCTGTTTTTT
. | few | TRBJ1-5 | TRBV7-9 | CASSLALSQPQHF | TGTGCCAGCAGCTTAGCGCTGTCCCAGCCCCAGCATTTT
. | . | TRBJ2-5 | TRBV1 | CTSSQGTGTEETQYF | TGCACCAGCAGCCAAGGCACCGGGACAGAAGAGACCCAGTACTTC
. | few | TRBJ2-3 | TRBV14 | CASSQEEGGEDTQYF | TGTGCCAGCAGCCAAGAAGAGGGTGGTGAAGATACGCAGTATTTT
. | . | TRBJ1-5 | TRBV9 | CASSVSLTSQPQHF | TGTGCCAGCAGCGTATCCCTGACCTCCCAGCCCCAGCATTTT
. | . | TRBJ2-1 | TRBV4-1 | CASSQVHWEQFF | TGCGCCAGCAGCCAAGTTCATTGGGAGCAGTTCTTC